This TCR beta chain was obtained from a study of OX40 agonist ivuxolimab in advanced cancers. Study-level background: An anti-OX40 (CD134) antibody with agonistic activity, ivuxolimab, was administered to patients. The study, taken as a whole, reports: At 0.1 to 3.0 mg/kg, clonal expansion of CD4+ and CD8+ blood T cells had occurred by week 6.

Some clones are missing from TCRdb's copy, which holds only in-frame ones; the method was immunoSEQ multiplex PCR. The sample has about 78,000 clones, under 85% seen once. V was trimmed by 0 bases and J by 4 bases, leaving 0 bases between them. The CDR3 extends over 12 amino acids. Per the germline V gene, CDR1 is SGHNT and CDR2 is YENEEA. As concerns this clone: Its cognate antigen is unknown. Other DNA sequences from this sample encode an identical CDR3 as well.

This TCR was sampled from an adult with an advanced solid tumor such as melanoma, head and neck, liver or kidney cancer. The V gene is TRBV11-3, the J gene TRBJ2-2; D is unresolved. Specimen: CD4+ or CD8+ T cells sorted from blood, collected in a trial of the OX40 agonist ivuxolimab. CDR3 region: CASSLDTGELFF. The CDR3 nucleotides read TGTGCCAGCAGCTTAGACACCGGGGAGCTGTTTTTT.